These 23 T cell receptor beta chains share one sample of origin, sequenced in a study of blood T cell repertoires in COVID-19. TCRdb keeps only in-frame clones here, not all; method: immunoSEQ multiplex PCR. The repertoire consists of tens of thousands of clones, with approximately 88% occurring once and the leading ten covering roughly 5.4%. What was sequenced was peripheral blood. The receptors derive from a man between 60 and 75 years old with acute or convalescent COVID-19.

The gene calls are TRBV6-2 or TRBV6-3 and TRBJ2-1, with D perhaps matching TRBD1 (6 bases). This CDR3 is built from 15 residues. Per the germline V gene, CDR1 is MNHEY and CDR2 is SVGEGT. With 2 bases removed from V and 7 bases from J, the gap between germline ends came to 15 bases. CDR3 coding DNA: TGTGCCAGCAGTTACGCGGCCAGGGGCTGGAATGAGCAGTTCTTC. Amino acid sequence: CASSYAARGWNEQFF.

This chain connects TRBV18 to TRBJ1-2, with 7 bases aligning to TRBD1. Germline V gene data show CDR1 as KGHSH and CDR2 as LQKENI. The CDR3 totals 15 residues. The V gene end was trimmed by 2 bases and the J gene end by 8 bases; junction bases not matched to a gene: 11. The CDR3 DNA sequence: TGTGCCAGCTCACCAAGCTCATTCGGGACAGAGGGCTACACCTTC. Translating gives CASSPSSFGTEGYTF.

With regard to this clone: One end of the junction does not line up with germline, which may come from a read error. CDR3 residues: CASSKSERGGTDTQYF. DNA of the CDR3: TGCGCCAGCAGTAAATCGGAACGGGGGGGGACAGATACGCAGTATTTT. This chain links TRBV23-1 with TRBJ2-3; 8 bases agree with TRBD2. TRBV23-1 has ORF status, its function being uncertain. The length of the CDR3 is 16 residues.

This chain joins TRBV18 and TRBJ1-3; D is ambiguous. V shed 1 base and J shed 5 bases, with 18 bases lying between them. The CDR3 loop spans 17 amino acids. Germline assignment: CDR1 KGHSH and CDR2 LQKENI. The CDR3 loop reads CASSPRLEAPYRNTIYF. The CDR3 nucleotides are TGTGCCAGCTCACCACGGTTAGAAGCCCCGTACCGAAACACCATATATTTT.

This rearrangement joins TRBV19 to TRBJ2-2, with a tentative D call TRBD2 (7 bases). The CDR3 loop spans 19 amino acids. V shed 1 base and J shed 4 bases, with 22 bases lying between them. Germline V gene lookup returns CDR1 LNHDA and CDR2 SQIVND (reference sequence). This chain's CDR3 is CASSIVATWGGRLTGELFF. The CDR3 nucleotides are TGTGCCAGTAGTATAGTTGCGACATGGGGGGGGCGACTCACCGGGGAGCTGTTTTTT.

The CDR3 coding sequence is TGTGCCAGCAACATAGCGGGGGGGGAAGAGACCCAGTACTTC. This sequence encodes CASNIAGGEETQYF. This chain connects TRBV3-1 (or the pseudogene TRBV3-2) to TRBJ2-5; the match to TRBD2 covers 11 bases. The V segment lost 7 bases and the J segment 3 bases; nucleotides outside the gene matches: 4. Looked up from germline, CDR1 is LGHDT and CDR2 is YNNKEL (reference sequence). This CDR3 spans 14 amino acids.

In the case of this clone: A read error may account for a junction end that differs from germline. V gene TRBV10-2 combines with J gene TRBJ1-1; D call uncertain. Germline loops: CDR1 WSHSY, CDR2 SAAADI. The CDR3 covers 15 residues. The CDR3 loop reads CASKASSRENAEAFF. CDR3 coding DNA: TGCGCCAGCAAGGCATCGAGCCGGGAGAACGCTGAAGCTTTCTTT.

The CDR3 protein is CASRQGSDYGYTF. The CDR3 region has the DNA TGTGCCAGCAGACAGGGGAGTGACTATGGCTACACCTTC. The chain joins TRBV27 to TRBJ1-2; 7 bases align to TRBD1. Germline V CDR1 and CDR2: MNHEY, SMNVEV (reference sequence). The CDR3 runs 13 residues. V lost 6 bases to trimming and J lost 3 bases; unmatched junction nucleotides: 4.

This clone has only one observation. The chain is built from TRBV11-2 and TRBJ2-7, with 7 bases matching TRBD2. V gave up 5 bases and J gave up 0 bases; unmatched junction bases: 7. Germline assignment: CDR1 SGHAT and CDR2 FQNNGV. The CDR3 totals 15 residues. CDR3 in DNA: TGTGCCAGCAGCCCCGGGGTAGCGGGCTCCTACGAGCAGTACTTC. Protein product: CASSPGVAGSYEQYF.

DNA for the CDR3: TGTGCCAGCAGCCAAGTAGGGGCCAATTCACCCCTCCACTTT. The encoded protein is CASSQVGANSPLHF. The V and J genes are TRBV14 and TRBJ1-6, with a tentative D call TRBD1 (5 bases). The CDR3 runs to 14 residues. Germline CDR1 is SGHDN and CDR2 is FVKESK. Trimming left V 1 base short and J 7 bases short, with 8 bases between.

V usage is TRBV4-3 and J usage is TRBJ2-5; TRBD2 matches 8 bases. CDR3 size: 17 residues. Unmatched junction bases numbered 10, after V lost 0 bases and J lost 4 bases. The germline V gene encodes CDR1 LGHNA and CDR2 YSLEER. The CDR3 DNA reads TGCGCCAGCAGCCAAGATCCCGGGGGGGAGGTCAGAGAGACCCAGTACTTC. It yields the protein CASSQDPGGEVRETQYF.

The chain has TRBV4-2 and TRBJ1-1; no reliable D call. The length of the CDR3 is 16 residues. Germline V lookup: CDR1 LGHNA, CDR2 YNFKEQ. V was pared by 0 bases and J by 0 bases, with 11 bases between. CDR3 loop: CASSQESASMNTEAFF. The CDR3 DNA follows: TGTGCCAGCAGCCAAGAAAGCGCAAGCATGAACACTGAAGCTTTCTTT.

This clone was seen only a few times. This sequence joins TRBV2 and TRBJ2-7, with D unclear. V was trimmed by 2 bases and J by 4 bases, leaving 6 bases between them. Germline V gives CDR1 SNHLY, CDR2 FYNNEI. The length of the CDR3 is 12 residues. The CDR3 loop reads CASSEFRYEQYF. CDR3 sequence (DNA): TGTGCCAGCAGTGAATTCAGATACGAGCAGTACTTC.

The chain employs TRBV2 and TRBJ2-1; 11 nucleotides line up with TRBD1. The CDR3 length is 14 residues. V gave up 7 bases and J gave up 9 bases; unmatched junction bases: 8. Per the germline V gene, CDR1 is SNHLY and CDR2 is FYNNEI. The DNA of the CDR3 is TGTGCCAGCAAAGGACAGGGGGCGTCCGGTGAGCAGTTCTTC. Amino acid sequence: CASKGQGASGEQFF.

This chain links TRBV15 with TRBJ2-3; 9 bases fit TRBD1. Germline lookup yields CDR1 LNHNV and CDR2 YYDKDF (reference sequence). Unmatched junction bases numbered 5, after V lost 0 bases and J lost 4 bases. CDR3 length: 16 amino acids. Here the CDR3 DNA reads TGTGCCACCAGCAGAGATCTGCGACAGGGGGCAGATACGCAGTATTTT. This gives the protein CATSRDLRQGADTQYF.

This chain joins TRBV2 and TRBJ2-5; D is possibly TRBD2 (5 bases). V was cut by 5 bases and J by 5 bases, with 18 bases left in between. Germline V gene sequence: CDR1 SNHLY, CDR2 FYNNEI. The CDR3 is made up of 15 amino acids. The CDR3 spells CASSSQALRGETQYF. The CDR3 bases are TGTGCCAGCAGTTCCCAGGCCCTAAGAGGGGAGACCCAGTACTTC.

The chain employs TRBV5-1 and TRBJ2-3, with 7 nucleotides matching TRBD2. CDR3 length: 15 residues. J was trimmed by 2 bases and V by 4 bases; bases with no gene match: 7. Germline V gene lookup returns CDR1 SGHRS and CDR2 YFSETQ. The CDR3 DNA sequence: TGCGCCAGCAGCGCGACTAGCCCTACCACAGATACGCAGTATTTT. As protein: CASSATSPTTDTQYF. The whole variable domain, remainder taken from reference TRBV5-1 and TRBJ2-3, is KAGVTQTPRYLIKTRGQQVTLSCSPISGHRSVSWYQQTPGQGLQFLFEYFSETQRNKGNFPGRFSGRQFSNSRSEMNVSTLELGDSALYLCASSATSPTTDTQYFGPGTRLTVL.

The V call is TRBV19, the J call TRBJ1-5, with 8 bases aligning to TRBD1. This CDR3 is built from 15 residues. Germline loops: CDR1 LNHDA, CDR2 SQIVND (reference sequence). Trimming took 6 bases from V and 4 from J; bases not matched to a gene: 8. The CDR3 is CASSVRGLLNQPQHF. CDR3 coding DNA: TGTGCCAGTAGCGTCAGGGGGCTCCTTAATCAGCCCCAGCATTTT.

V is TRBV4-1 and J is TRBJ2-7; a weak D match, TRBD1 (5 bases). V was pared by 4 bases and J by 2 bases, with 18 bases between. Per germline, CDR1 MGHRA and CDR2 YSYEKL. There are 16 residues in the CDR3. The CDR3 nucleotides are TGCGCCAGCAGCCCCACTCCCCAGGGTTCGGCCTACGAGCAGTACTTC. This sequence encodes CASSPTPQGSAYEQYF.

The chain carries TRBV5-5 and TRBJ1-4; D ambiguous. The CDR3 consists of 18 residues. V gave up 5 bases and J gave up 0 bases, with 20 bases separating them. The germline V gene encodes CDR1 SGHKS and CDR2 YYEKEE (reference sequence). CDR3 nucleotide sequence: TGTGCCAGCAGTAACCCCTCCCCGCACACCGCAACTAATGAAAAACTGTTTTTT. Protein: CASSNPSPHTATNEKLFF.

CDR3 sequence (DNA): TGTGCCAGCAGTTACTCGAGGGGGAATCAGCCCCAGCATTTT. Protein: CASSYSRGNQPQHF. The chain has TRBV6-5 and TRBJ1-5; TRBD1 might be the D (6 bases). Trimming left V 0 bases short and J 4 bases short, with 7 bases between. The CDR3 is 14 amino acids. Germline assignment: CDR1 MNHEY and CDR2 SVGAGI.

The CDR3 sequence is CASSPPGQGRTEAFF. CDR3 DNA: TGTGCCAGCAGCCCCCCGGGACAGGGTCGTACTGAAGCTTTCTTT. The chain has TRBV5-4 and TRBJ1-1, with 9 bases identical to TRBD1. V shed 4 bases, J shed 5 bases, and the junction held 9 bases outside the gene matches. The CDR3 is made up of 15 amino acids. The germline V gene has CDR1 SGHNT and CDR2 YYREEE (reference sequence).

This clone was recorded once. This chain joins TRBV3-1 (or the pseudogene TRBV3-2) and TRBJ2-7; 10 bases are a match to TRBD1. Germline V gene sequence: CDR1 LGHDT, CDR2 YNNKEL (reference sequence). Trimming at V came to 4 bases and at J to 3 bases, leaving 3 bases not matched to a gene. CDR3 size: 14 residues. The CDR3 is CASSRWDRGYEQYF. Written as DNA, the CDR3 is TGTGCCAGCAGCCGCTGGGACAGGGGCTACGAGCAGTACTTC.